This T cell receptor beta chain was documented in a study of T cell clonotyping in hematopoietic cell transplantation. General study findings and limits: Few recipient clonotypes overlapped donors; over 95% were de novo at given depth.

This table comes from immunoSEQ multiplex PCR, and its TCRdb copy is limited to in-frame clones, with some not included. This sample has about 15,000 clones, with 94% found just once. Per the germline V gene, CDR1 is MNHNY and CDR2 is SVGAGI (reference sequence). This CDR3 has 12 residues. The ends lost 6 bases at V and 4 bases at J; junction bases unmatched: 2. Only one count was recorded for this clone. Its antigen is currently unknown. The chain links TRBV6-6 to TRBJ1-1, with 7 bases aligning to TRBD1. This receptor was identified in a male patient aged 55 to 70 who had an allogeneic stem cell transplant from an unrelated donor, so the T cells may come from the graft donor. Some clones in this sample may be carry-over from other donors' samples. Specimen: PBMCs, collected 30 days after allogeneic stem cell transplant. CDR3 bases: TGTGCCAGCAGCGCAGGGGGCACTGAAGCTTTCTTT. Amino acids: CASSAGGTEAFF.